These 9 T cell receptor beta chains were all obtained from the same sample, sequenced in a study of shared clonotypes between healthy human individuals. Clones were sequenced by immunoSEQ multiplex PCR, and TCRdb holds only the in-frame ones, with some missing. Here the sample spans about 1 million clones, 65% to 75% being singletons. The specimen was memory CD4+ T cells sorted from blood. Regarding subset: CD45RA-negative fraction. Receptors originate from a man between 18 and 29 years old in good health.

The V and J genes are TRBV7-9 and TRBJ2-7, with D perhaps matching TRBD2 (6 bases). There are 17 residues in the CDR3. In germline, CDR1 is SEHNR, CDR2 FQNEAQ (reference sequence). Trimming took 5 bases from V and 5 from J, leaving 25 bases between them. CDR3 nucleotide sequence: TGTGCCAGCAGCCCACTCCGTCCAGGAGGGAGAAACGACGAGCAGTACTTC. It codes for CASSPLRPGGRNDEQYF.

Only a few counts were recorded for this clone. V gene TRBV18 combines with J gene TRBJ1-1, with D unclear. CDR3 length: 14 amino acids. CDR1 KGHSH and CDR2 LQKENI come from the germline V gene. V lost 0 bases to trimming and J lost 3 bases, with 8 bases between them. In DNA form, the CDR3 reads TGTGCCAGCTCACCACCGGCACCCGACACTGAAGCTTTCTTT. It is translated as CASSPPAPDTEAFF.

This clone was found a few times. This chain links TRBV9 with TRBJ1-4; weak D call: TRBD1 (5 bases). The CDR3 sequence is 14 residues long. Trimming cost V 3 bases and J 8 bases, with 14 bases left between them. Germline lookup yields CDR1 SGDLS and CDR2 YYNGEE. For the CDR3, the DNA is TGTGCCAGCAGCGGCGGGGCTCTGGGCGAAAAACTGTTTTTT. Its protein product is CASSGGALGEKLFF. Filled out from reference TRBV9 and TRBJ1-4, the complete variable domain reads DSGVTQTPKHLITATGQRVTLRCSPRSGDLSVYWYQQSLDQGLQFLIQYYNGEERAKGNILERFSAQQFPDLHSELNLSSLELGDSALYFCASSGGALGEKLFFGSGTQLSVL.

This clone was observed a few times. Here the CDR3 DNA reads TGCGCCAGCAGCCCGTTTCTTAGCGGGGGCGCCCCCTACGAGCAGTACTTC. Protein sequence: CASSPFLSGGAPYEQYF. This chain links TRBV5-1 with TRBJ2-7; 9 bases fit TRBD2. This CDR3 comprises 17 residues. Trimming took 4 bases from V and 2 from J; bases not matched to a gene: 13. CDR1 SGHRS and CDR2 YFSETQ come from the germline V gene.

V gene TRBV11-2 combines with J gene TRBJ2-7; 10 bases align to TRBD2. Germline lookup yields CDR1 SGHAT and CDR2 FQNNGV. V lost 5 bases and J lost 3; bases outside the gene matches: 10. The CDR3 length is 16 residues. CDR3 in DNA: TGTGCCAGCAGCCCGGGGGCCCTAGCGGGAGTCTACGAGCAGTACTTC. Its translation: CASSPGALAGVYEQYF. The full variable domain, in which reference TRBV11-2 and TRBJ2-7 provide the parts outside the CDR3, is EAGVAQSPRYKIIEKRQSVAFWCNPISGHATLYWYQQILGQGPKLLIQFQNNGVVDDSQLPKDRFSAERLKGVDSTLKIQPAKLEDSAVYLCASSPGALAGVYEQYFGPGTRLTVT.

The table lists this clone with a few counts. The rearrangement joins TRBV7-8 to TRBJ2-3; D ambiguous. Trimming left V 2 bases short and J 0 bases short, with 12 bases between. The CDR3 totals 16 residues. Germline CDR1 SGHVS, CDR2 FQNEAQ. The CDR3 loop is CASSLLAGSSTDTQYF. The CDR3 DNA reads TGTGCCAGCAGCTTATTAGCAGGATCTAGCACAGATACGCAGTATTTT.

The table lists this clone with a few counts. This same CDR3 is encoded by further DNA sequences in the sample. As DNA, the CDR3 is TGTGCCAGCAGCCCGCGACAGGGGTTTGGAGAAAAACTGTTTTTT. Its protein is CASSPRQGFGEKLFF. V and J are TRBV9 and TRBJ1-4, with 8 bases identical to TRBD1. Germline values: CDR1 SGDLS, CDR2 YYNGEE. The trim removed 4 bases at V and 8 bases at J, leaving 10 bases unmatched. The CDR3 runs 15 residues.

As DNA, the CDR3 is TGTGCCAGCAGCCTCTCGTGGGGTACTGAAGCTTTCTTT. This encodes CASSLSWGTEAFF. This chain joins TRBV5-5 and TRBJ1-1; D gene ambiguous. This CDR3 comprises 13 residues. Trimming shortened V by 4 bases and J by 5 bases, and 12 bases separated the two germline ends. Germline V gene sequence: CDR1 SGHKS, CDR2 YYEKEE (reference sequence).

The chain couples TRBV27 to TRBJ1-5, with no clear D. V was pared by 1 base and J by 5 bases, with 3 bases between. Germline V gene sequence: CDR1 MNHEY, CDR2 SMNVEV (reference sequence). This CDR3 region has 12 residues. DNA for the CDR3: TGTGCCAGCAGTTTATTGGATCAGCCCCAGCATTTT. This codes for CASSLLDQPQHF.